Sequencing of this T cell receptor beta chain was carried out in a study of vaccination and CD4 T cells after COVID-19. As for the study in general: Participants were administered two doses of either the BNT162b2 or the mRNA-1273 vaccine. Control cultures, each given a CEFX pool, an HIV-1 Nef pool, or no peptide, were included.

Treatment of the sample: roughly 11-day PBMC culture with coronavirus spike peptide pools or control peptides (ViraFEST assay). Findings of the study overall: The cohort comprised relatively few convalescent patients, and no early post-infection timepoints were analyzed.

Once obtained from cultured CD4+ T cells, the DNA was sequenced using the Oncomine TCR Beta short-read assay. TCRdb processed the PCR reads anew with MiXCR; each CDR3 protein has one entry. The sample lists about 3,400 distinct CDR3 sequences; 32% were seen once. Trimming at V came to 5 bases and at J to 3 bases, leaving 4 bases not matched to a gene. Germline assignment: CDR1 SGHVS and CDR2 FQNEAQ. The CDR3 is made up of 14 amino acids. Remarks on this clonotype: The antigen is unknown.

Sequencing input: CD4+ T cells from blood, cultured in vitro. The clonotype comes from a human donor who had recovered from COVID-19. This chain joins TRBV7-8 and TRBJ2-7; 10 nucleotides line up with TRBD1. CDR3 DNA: TGTGCCAGCAGCGCCTGGACAGGGGGCTACGAGCAGTACTTC. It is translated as CASSAWTGGYEQYF.